This passage covers 26 T cell receptor beta chains from one sample sequenced in a study of shared clonotypes between healthy human individuals. Repertoires were generated with immunoSEQ multiplex PCR, while TCRdb's copy carries only in-frame clones and drops some. Among about 590,000 clones listed, just under 97% were seen once. Naive CD8 populations comprised CD45RO-negative cells positively selected for CCR7, excluding terminally differentiated effector memory CD45RA+ cells. The sequencing input was naive CD8+ T cells sorted from blood. The receptors here all came from a woman between 25 and 40 years old in good health.

This clone has just one count. This chain connects TRBV7-9 to TRBJ2-1, with 7 positions matching TRBD2. The germline CDR1 and CDR2 sequences are SEHNR and FQNEAQ (reference sequence). The CDR3 has 13 residues. The V and J ends lost 7 bases and 4 bases, in that order; junction bases with no gene match: 4. The CDR3: CASTYGGYNEQFF. DNA of the CDR3: TGTGCCAGCACCTACGGGGGGTACAATGAGCAGTTCTTC.

This clone has a single count. V usage is TRBV21-1 and J usage is TRBJ1-5; the table names TRBD1, a call not compared with the DNA. TRBV21-1 is listed as a pseudogene. CDR3 length: 14 amino acids. CDR3 sequence reads: CASSKAPARAAKHF. The CDR3 DNA reads as TGTGCCAGCAGCAAAGCGCCGGCCAGGGCGGCCAAGCATTTT.

The V and J genes are TRBV14 and TRBJ2-7; D remains ambiguous. V lost 3 bases and J 8 bases, leaving 11 bases between the germline ends. This CDR3 is built from 12 residues. Germline loops: CDR1 SGHDN, CDR2 FVKESK. CDR3 in amino acids: CASSHYRHKQYF. The CDR3 DNA follows: TGTGCCAGCAGCCATTACCGGCATAAGCAGTACTTC.

This clone has a single count. V and J are TRBV28 and TRBJ2-3; 11 bases map to TRBD2. The trim removed 3 bases at V and 1 base at J, leaving 9 bases unmatched. The CDR3 is 18 amino acids. Germline CDR1 and CDR2: MDHEN and SYDVKM. The CDR3 reads CASSFELAGDLGTDTQYF. For the CDR3, the DNA is TGTGCCAGCAGTTTCGAACTAGCGGGAGATCTGGGCACAGATACGCAGTATTTT. Drawing the rest from reference TRBV28 and TRBJ2-3, the complete variable domain is DVKVTQSSRYLVKRTGEKVFLECVQDMDHENMFWYRQDPGLGLRLIYFSYDVKMKEKGDIPEGYSVSREKKERFSLILESASTNQTSMYLCASSFELAGDLGTDTQYFGPGTRLTVL.

V and J are TRBV14 and TRBJ2-7; no definite D call. This CDR3 is 16 amino acids long. With 6 bases removed from V and 3 bases from J, the gap between germline ends came to 21 bases. Germline V gene lookup returns CDR1 SGHDN and CDR2 FVKESK. The CDR3 reads CASSLGWGSSHYEQYF. As DNA, the CDR3 is TGTGCCAGCAGTTTAGGATGGGGAAGTTCCCACTACGAGCAGTACTTC.

This chain connects TRBV7-9 to TRBJ2-2, with D unresolved. From germline, CDR1 is SEHNR and CDR2 FQNEAQ (reference sequence). The CDR3 is 15 amino acids. V was clipped by 4 bases and J by 4 bases, with 13 bases between them. The CDR3 sequence: CASSSGAYSTGELFF. The DNA for the CDR3 is TGTGCCAGCAGCTCCGGCGCCTACTCCACCGGGGAGCTGTTTTTT.

This rearrangement joins TRBV7-9 to TRBJ2-5; perhaps TRBD2 as D (6 bases). In germline, CDR1 is SEHNR, CDR2 FQNEAQ (reference sequence). V was clipped by 6 bases and J by 5 bases, with 13 bases between them. CDR3 length equals 13 residues. CDR3 in amino acids: CASRRGSSETQYF. CDR3 bases: TGTGCCAGCAGGCGGGGCAGCAGCGAGACCCAGTACTTC. The full variable domain, with the rest looked up from reference TRBV7-9 and TRBJ2-5, is DTGVSQNPRHKITKRGQNVTFRCDPISEHNRLYWYRQTLGQGPEFLTYFQNEAQLEKSRLLSDRFSAERPKGSFSTLEIQRTEQGDSAMYLCASRRGSSETQYFGPGTRLLVL.

This sequence joins TRBV7-2 and TRBJ2-5, with TRBD2 identical over 10 bases. V was pared by 1 base and J by 5 bases, with 7 bases of the junction left unmatched. Germline V CDR1 and CDR2: SGHTA, FQGNSA. The CDR3 has 16 amino acids. CDR3 amino acids: CASSLDRTSGGETQYF. CDR3 coding DNA: TGTGCCAGCAGCTTAGACAGGACTAGCGGAGGGGAGACCCAGTACTTC.

The rearrangement joins TRBV4-2 to TRBJ2-2; D gene uncertain. V lost 3 bases and J lost 1, with 9 bases in between. The germline gives CDR1 LGHNA, CDR2 YNFKEQ. The CDR3 has 15 residues. The CDR3: CASSHVVGNTGELFF. Here the CDR3 DNA reads TGTGCCAGCAGCCACGTGGTTGGGAACACCGGGGAGCTGTTTTTT.

The rearrangement joins TRBV29-1 to TRBJ2-5; TRBD1 is a possible D gene (6 bases). Between the trimmed V and J ends, which lost 2 bases and 7 bases, there was a span of 26 bases. Germline V lookup: CDR1 SQVTM, CDR2 ANQGSEA. The CDR3 runs to 17 residues. The CDR3, as DNA: TGCAGCGTTGAACCCACCTTAGCGTGGGGGCCGATAGGGACCCAGTACTTC. It is translated as CSVEPTLAWGPIGTQYF.

The chain uses TRBV6-5 and TRBJ1-5, with D possibly TRBD1 on 6 matching bases. Germline CDR1 MNHEY, CDR2 SVGAGI. V shed 7 bases and J shed 5 bases, with 15 bases lying between them. This CDR3 comprises 14 residues. CDR3 loop: CASTYRVGDQPQHF. CDR3 in DNA: TGTGCCAGCACGTACAGGGTTGGTGATCAGCCCCAGCATTTT.

This rearrangement joins TRBV28 to TRBJ2-6; TRBD2 aligns across 9 bases. This CDR3 is built from 18 residues. Germline CDR1 and CDR2: MDHEN and SYDVKM. After removal of 5 bases from V and 0 bases from J, the junction contained 8 bases not matched to a gene. Written as DNA, the CDR3 is TGTGCCAGCAGTCCCACTAGCGGGTGGTTCTCTGGGGCCAACGTCCTGACTTTC. This codes for CASSPTSGWFSGANVLTF. Using reference TRBV28 and TRBJ2-6 for the parts outside the CDR3, the full variable domain is DVKVTQSSRYLVKRTGEKVFLECVQDMDHENMFWYRQDPGLGLRLIYFSYDVKMKEKGDIPEGYSVSREKKERFSLILESASTNQTSMYLCASSPTSGWFSGANVLTFGAGSRLTVL.

The rearrangement uses TRBV6-5 and TRBJ2-7; 9 bases are a match to TRBD1. This CDR3 region has 14 residues. Per germline, CDR1 MNHEY and CDR2 SVGAGI. V lost 5 bases to trimming and J lost 7 bases; unmatched junction nucleotides: 9. Here the CDR3 DNA reads TGTGCCAGCAGTAAGGGACAGGGACTGGGTGAGCAGTACTTC. It is translated as CASSKGQGLGEQYF.

The chain combines TRBV4-1 with TRBJ2-1; 11 nucleotides align to TRBD2. V shed 3 bases, J shed 4 bases, and the junction held 5 bases outside the gene matches. This CDR3 spans 16 amino acids. From germline, CDR1 is MGHRA and CDR2 YSYEKL. The CDR3 DNA reads TGCGCCAGCAGCCAGAGTAGCGGGGGGGAGTACAATGAGCAGTTCTTC. As protein: CASSQSSGGEYNEQFF.

The rearrangement joins TRBV27 to TRBJ2-7; weak D call: TRBD1 (6 bases). This CDR3 is built from 16 residues. The germline V and J ends were trimmed by 5 bases and 3 bases, with 20 bases remaining between them. Germline CDR1 reads MNHEY; CDR2 reads SMNVEV (reference sequence). DNA of the CDR3: TGTGCCAGCAGTCCTTCGTCCGGGACAATGCACTACGAGCAGTACTTC. It translates to CASSPSSGTMHYEQYF.

V is TRBV28 and J is TRBJ1-5, with 9 bases lining up with TRBD1. CDR1 is MDHEN and CDR2 is SYDVKM in the germline V gene. V lost 5 bases to trimming and J lost 7 bases; unmatched junction nucleotides: 6. This CDR3 spans 14 amino acids. The CDR3: CASSIGQGWQPQHF. CDR3 in DNA: TGTGCCAGCAGTATAGGACAGGGGTGGCAGCCCCAGCATTTT.

The chain links TRBV6-6 to TRBJ1-2, with 8 bases lining up with TRBD1. Trimming took 8 bases from V and 3 from J; bases not matched to a gene: 5. The CDR3 is made up of 13 amino acids. CDR1 and CDR2 (germline): MNHNY, SVGAGI (reference sequence). CDR3 amino acids: CASRKTGDYGYTF. The CDR3 DNA sequence: TGTGCCAGCCGAAAGACAGGGGACTATGGCTACACCTTC.

The J gene is TRBJ1-5, the V gene TRBV2; D is possibly TRBD1 (6 bases). V was cut by 4 bases and J by 5 bases, with 15 bases left in between. The germline V gene has CDR1 SNHLY and CDR2 FYNNEI. The length of the CDR3 is 15 residues. This CDR3 is CASSASRGPDQPQHF. CDR3 coding DNA: TGTGCCAGCAGTGCAAGCAGGGGCCCGGATCAGCCCCAGCATTTT.

The CDR3 DNA is TGTGCCAGCTCAACCCCTCAACCCGGGGAGCTGTTTTTT. This codes for CASSTPQPGELFF. This chain joins TRBV27 and TRBJ2-2; no clear D. CDR1 and CDR2 (germline): MNHEY, SMNVEV (reference sequence). Trimming pared 8 bases from V and 6 bases from J, leaving 13 bases between. CDR3 size: 13 residues.

V usage is TRBV28 and J usage is TRBJ2-7; no firm D call. This CDR3 contains 12 residues. V lost 2 bases and J lost 5, with 7 bases in between. Germline CDR1 is MDHEN and CDR2 is SYDVKM. The CDR3 coding sequence is TGTGCCAGCAGTTTAGGGCAAAACGAGCAGTACTTC. Its translation: CASSLGQNEQYF.

The genes are TRBV29-1 and TRBJ2-1; 7 nucleotides align to TRBD2. J was trimmed by 7 bases and V by 4 bases; bases with no gene match: 10. Germline V gene lookup returns CDR1 SQVTM and CDR2 ANQGSEA. The CDR3 totals 14 residues. The CDR3 is CSVVLAEAWNEQFF. The CDR3 region has the DNA TGCAGCGTTGTTCTAGCGGAGGCTTGGAATGAGCAGTTCTTC.

This rearrangement joins TRBV6-5 to TRBJ2-3; D might be TRBD1 (5 bases). Trimming stripped 6 bases from V and 4 bases from J, with 11 bases between. Germline CDR1 MNHEY, CDR2 SVGAGI. This CDR3 is built from 13 residues. CDR3: CASRPQGPDTQYF. CDR3 coding DNA: TGTGCCAGCAGACCTCAGGGTCCAGATACGCAGTATTTT.

This chain links TRBV5-4 with TRBJ2-2, with 7 bases identical to TRBD1. V lost 6 bases, J lost 6 bases, and 14 bases stayed unmatched. Germline V gene lookup returns CDR1 SGHNT and CDR2 YYREEE (reference sequence). The CDR3 runs 16 residues. CDR3 sequence reads: CASTLAGTEKAGELFF. For the CDR3, the DNA is TGTGCCAGCACTCTCGCAGGGACAGAAAAAGCCGGGGAGCTGTTTTTT.

The rearrangement uses TRBV6-5 and TRBJ2-5; D uncertain. Germline V gene lookup returns CDR1 MNHEY and CDR2 SVGAGI. The ends were cut back, 9 bases at V and 6 bases at J, with 17 bases in the middle. This CDR3 has 13 residues. CDR3 bases: TGTGCCAGTGCGGACGACGCCCGGAAGACCCAGTACTTC. Translating gives CASADDARKTQYF.

The chain couples TRBV27 to TRBJ2-5; 7 bases map to TRBD1. V lost 3 bases and J lost 5; bases outside the gene matches: 3. The CDR3 is 13 residues long. CDR1 is MNHEY and CDR2 is SMNVEV in the germline V gene (reference sequence). In nucleotides, the CDR3 is TGTGCCAGCAGTTTTGACAGGGAGGAGACCCAGTACTTC. Translating gives CASSFDREETQYF.

This clone is a singleton in its sample. The chain links TRBV27 to TRBJ1-2; D may be TRBD1 (5 bases). The CDR3 extends over 13 amino acids. V was clipped by 3 bases and J by 7 bases, with 12 bases between them. Per the germline V gene, CDR1 is MNHEY and CDR2 is SMNVEV (reference sequence). CDR3 protein: CASSFVSGVGYTF. CDR3 sequence (DNA): TGTGCCAGCAGTTTTGTGTCGGGGGTTGGCTACACCTTC.